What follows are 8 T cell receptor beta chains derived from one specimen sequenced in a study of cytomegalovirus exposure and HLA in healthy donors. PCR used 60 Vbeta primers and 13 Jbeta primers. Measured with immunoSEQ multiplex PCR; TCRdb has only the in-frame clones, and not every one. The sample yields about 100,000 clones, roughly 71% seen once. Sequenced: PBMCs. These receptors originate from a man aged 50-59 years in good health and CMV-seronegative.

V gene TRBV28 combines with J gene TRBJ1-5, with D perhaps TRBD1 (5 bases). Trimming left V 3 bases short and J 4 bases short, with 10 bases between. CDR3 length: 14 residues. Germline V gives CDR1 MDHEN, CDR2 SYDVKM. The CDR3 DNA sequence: TGTGCCAGCAGTTTGCCCCGGGGGAATCAGCCCCAGCATTTT. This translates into CASSLPRGNQPQHF.

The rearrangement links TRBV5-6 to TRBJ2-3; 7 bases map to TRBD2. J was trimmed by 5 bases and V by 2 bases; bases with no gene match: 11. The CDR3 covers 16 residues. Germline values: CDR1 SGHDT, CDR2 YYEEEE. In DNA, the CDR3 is TGTGCCAGCAGCTTTTTGACGGGGGGAGATCAAGATACGCAGTATTTT. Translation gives CASSFLTGGDQDTQYF.

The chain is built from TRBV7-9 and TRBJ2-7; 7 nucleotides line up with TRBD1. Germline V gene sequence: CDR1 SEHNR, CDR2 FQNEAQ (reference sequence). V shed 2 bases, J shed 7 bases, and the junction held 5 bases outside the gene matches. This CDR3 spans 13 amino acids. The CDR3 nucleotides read TGTGCCAGCAGCTTAACAGGGGTGGGTGAGCAGTACTTC. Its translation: CASSLTGVGEQYF.

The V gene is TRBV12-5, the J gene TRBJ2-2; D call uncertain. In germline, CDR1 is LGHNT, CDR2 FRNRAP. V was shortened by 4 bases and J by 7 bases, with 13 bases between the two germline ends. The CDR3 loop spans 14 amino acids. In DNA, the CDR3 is TGTGCTAGTGGTTCTGGAAGTCCGGGCGGGGAGCTGTTTTTT. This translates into CASGSGSPGGELFF.

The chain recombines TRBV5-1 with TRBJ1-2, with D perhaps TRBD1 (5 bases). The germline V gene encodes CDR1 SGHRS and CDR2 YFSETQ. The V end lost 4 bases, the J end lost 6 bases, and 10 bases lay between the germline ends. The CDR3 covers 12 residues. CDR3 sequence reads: CASSTGVDGYTF. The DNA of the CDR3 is TGCGCCAGCAGCACGGGGGTGGATGGCTACACCTTC. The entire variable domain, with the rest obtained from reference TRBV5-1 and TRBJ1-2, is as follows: KAGVTQTPRYLIKTRGQQVTLSCSPISGHRSVSWYQQTPGQGLQFLFEYFSETQRNKGNFPGRFSGRQFSNSRSEMNVSTLELGDSALYLCASSTGVDGYTFGSGTRLTVV.

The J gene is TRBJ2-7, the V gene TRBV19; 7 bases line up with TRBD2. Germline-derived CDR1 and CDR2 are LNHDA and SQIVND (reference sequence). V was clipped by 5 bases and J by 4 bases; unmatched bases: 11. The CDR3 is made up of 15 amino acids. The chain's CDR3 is CASSRPRGEGYEQYF. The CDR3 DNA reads TGTGCCAGTAGTCGACCTCGAGGGGAGGGATACGAGCAGTACTTC.

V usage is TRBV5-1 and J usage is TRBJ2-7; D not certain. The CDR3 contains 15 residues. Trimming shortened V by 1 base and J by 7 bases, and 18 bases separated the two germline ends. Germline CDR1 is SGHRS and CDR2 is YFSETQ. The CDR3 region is CASSLSVPSAEEQYF. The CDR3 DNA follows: TGCGCCAGCAGCTTGTCTGTACCCTCCGCGGAGGAGCAGTACTTC.

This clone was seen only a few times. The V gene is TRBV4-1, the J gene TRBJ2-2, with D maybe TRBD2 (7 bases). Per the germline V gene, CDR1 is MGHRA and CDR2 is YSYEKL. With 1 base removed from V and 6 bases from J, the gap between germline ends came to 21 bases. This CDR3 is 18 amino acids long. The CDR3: CASSQVPLLRGPSGELFF. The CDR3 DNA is TGCGCCAGCAGCCAAGTCCCCCTTCTGCGGGGGCCGTCCGGGGAGCTGTTTTTT.